This T cell receptor (beta chain) was recorded in a study of long-term antiretroviral therapy in people with HIV. Broader study findings: CDR3 length ranges were narrower in HIV repertoires than in controls. Clones that had undergone expansion before ART dominated the repertoire at all time points. With ART, diversity went up but was still lower than in transplant donor controls.

This clone was counted a single time. What it recognizes is unknown. This CDR3 has 11 amino acids. Trimming left V 6 bases short and J 2 bases short, with 5 bases between. Germline V gives CDR1 SGHTA, CDR2 FQGNSA. Version v3.0 of the immunoSEQ assay was performed at survey level. This table comes from immunoSEQ multiplex PCR, and its TCRdb copy is limited to in-frame clones, with some not included. The table lists some 25,000 clones, 80% to 90% of them singletons, with about 16% in the top ten. Treated in the United States were all of the participants with HIV. The chain uses TRBV7-2 and TRBJ2-7; no reliable D call. This TCR was recovered from a man in his fifties or sixties with HIV. This specimen was unsorted PBMCs, taken 1.2 years after starting antiretroviral therapy. The CDR3 region is CASSLTYEQYF. CDR3 coding DNA: TGTGCCAGCAGTCTTACCTACGAGCAGTACTTC.